The source of this T cell receptor (beta chain) is a study of T cell repertoires in cytomegalovirus infection. About the study: Indicated by public TCR beta signatures were CMV infection and matching HLA type.

V was pared by 0 bases and J by 8 bases, with 6 bases between. CDR3 size: 12 residues. From germline, CDR1 is SGHTA and CDR2 FQGNSA. This clonotype has a handful of counts. TCRdb re-called the reads through MiXCR, storing one row per CDR3 protein. Here the sample spans hundreds of thousands of distinct CDR3 sequences, 31% being singletons. This chain uses TRBV7-2 with TRBJ2-3; D ambiguous. Sequencing was performed on PBMCs. The sequence came from a human donor in good health (CMV status not recorded). Some clones in this sample may be carry-over from other donors' samples. CDR3 sequence (DNA): TGTGCCAGCAGCTTAGCTTGGGGTACGCAGTATTTT. Translating gives CASSLAWGTQYF.